The 24 T cell receptor beta chains in this list originate from one sample, sequenced in a study of blood T cell repertoires in COVID-19. Profiling relied on immunoSEQ multiplex PCR, and the TCRdb table lists in-frame clones only, not all of them. The sample lists more than 15,000 clones, 85% occurring once. Sequencing used peripheral blood. The source of these receptors is a human donor with active COVID-19. The donor label of this sample is uncertain.

V and J are TRBV19 and TRBJ2-6, with TRBD1 identical over 7 bases. This CDR3 contains 17 residues. Germline V gene data show CDR1 as LNHDA and CDR2 as SQIVND (reference sequence). V was pared by 4 bases and J by 0 bases, with 6 bases of the junction left unmatched. CDR3 in DNA: TGTGCCAGTAGTACAGGACAGGACTTCTCTGGGGCCAACGTCCTGACTTTC. The encoded protein is CASSTGQDFSGANVLTF.

The gene calls are TRBV2 and TRBJ1-1; possible D gene TRBD1, 6 bases. Looked up from germline, CDR1 is SNHLY and CDR2 is FYNNEI. There are 15 residues in the CDR3. V was clipped by 6 bases and J by 1 base, with 15 bases between them. This CDR3 is CASRRGGERNTEAFF. The CDR3 coding sequence is TGTGCCAGCAGGAGGGGGGGGGAAAGGAACACTGAAGCTTTCTTT.

The chain carries TRBV28 and TRBJ1-2, with TRBD1 matching over 9 bases. The germline CDR1 and CDR2 sequences are MDHEN and SYDVKM. J was trimmed by 3 bases and V by 1 base; bases with no gene match: 3. The CDR3 spans 15 residues. For the CDR3, the DNA is TGTGCCAGCAGTTTATTATGGACAGGGGACTATGGCTACACCTTC. This gives the protein CASSLLWTGDYGYTF.

The rearrangement joins TRBV2 to TRBJ1-2; D is possibly TRBD1 (5 bases). The length of the CDR3 is 13 residues. With 7 bases removed from V and 2 bases from J, the gap between germline ends came to 11 bases. From germline, CDR1 is SNHLY and CDR2 FYNNEI. This CDR3 reads CASNPDTNYGYTF. The CDR3 DNA reads as TGTGCCAGCAATCCGGACACAAACTATGGCTACACCTTC.

The chain joins TRBV2 to TRBJ1-4; 9 bases fit TRBD1. After removal of 4 bases from V and 3 bases from J, the junction contained 3 bases not matched to a gene. The CDR3 length is 15 residues. CDR1 SNHLY and CDR2 FYNNEI come from the germline V gene. CDR3 amino acids: CASSVDRGANEKLFF. Here the CDR3 DNA reads TGTGCCAGCAGTGTCGACAGGGGGGCTAATGAAAAACTGTTTTTT.

The V and J genes are TRBV10-3 and TRBJ2-2; 11 bases fit TRBD2. The CDR3 sequence is 14 residues long. The trim removed 6 bases at V and 7 bases at J, leaving 4 bases unmatched. Germline assignment: CDR1 ENHRY and CDR2 SYGVKD. Here the CDR3 reads CAIRPSGRNGELFF. For the CDR3, the DNA is TGTGCCATCAGGCCTAGCGGGAGGAACGGGGAGCTGTTTTTT.

The count of this clone is one. The rearrangement uses TRBV11-1 and TRBJ2-7; perhaps TRBD1 as D (5 bases). The length of the CDR3 is 14 residues. With 4 bases removed from V and 5 bases from J, the gap between germline ends came to 15 bases. The V gene's germline CDR1 is SGHAT and CDR2 FQDESV (reference sequence). In DNA, the CDR3 is TGTGCCAGCAGCTCGTCAGGGAATAGGAACGAGCAGTACTTC. Protein product: CASSSSGNRNEQYF.

Worth noting for this clone: Germline and junction disagree at one end, which may indicate a read error. The chain uses TRBV3-1 (or the pseudogene TRBV3-2) and TRBJ2-7, with D perhaps matching TRBD1 (5 bases). There are 12 residues in the CDR3. Germline V gene lookup returns CDR1 LGHDT and CDR2 YNNKEL (reference sequence). Written as DNA, the CDR3 is TGTGCCAGCAGTCAAGTAACAGGCGAGCAGTACTTC. It translates to CASSQVTGEQYF.

V gene TRBV7-9 combines with J gene TRBJ2-6, with TRBD1 matching 8 bases. The CDR3 runs 19 residues. The V and J ends lost 5 bases and 0 bases, in that order; junction bases with no gene match: 12. CDR1 and CDR2 (germline): SEHNR, FQNEAQ (reference sequence). CDR3 in amino acids: CASSVSQDRVRSGANVLTF. CDR3 nucleotides: TGTGCCAGCAGCGTTAGCCAGGACAGGGTTCGCTCTGGGGCCAACGTCCTGACTTTC. Variable domain in full (rest from reference TRBV7-9 and TRBJ2-6): DTGVSQNPRHKITKRGQNVTFRCDPISEHNRLYWYRQTLGQGPEFLTYFQNEAQLEKSRLLSDRFSAERPKGSFSTLEIQRTEQGDSAMYLCASSVSQDRVRSGANVLTFGAGSRLTVL.

The chain employs TRBV28 and TRBJ1-2, with 8 positions matching TRBD1. This CDR3 has 13 residues. The germline gives CDR1 MDHEN, CDR2 SYDVKM. The V gene end was trimmed by 3 bases and the J gene end by 4 bases; junction bases not matched to a gene: 1. The CDR3 spells CASSFTGGYGYTF. As DNA, the CDR3 is TGTGCCAGCAGTTTTACAGGGGGCTATGGCTACACCTTC.

This clone is termed large. The sample carries other DNA sequences with the same CDR3. V and J are TRBV19 and TRBJ2-7; weak D call: TRBD1 (6 bases). Looked up from germline, CDR1 is LNHDA and CDR2 is SQIVND (reference sequence). Trimming took off 3 bases at V and 5 bases at J, with 11 bases between the two ends. This CDR3 region has 13 residues. CDR3 sequence reads: CASSIASGDEQYF. CDR3 coding DNA: TGTGCCAGTAGTATCGCCTCAGGGGACGAGCAGTACTTC. The full variable domain, with the rest looked up from reference TRBV19 and TRBJ2-7, is DGGITQSPKYLFRKEGQNVTLSCEQNLNHDAMYWYRQDPGQGLRLIYYSQIVNDFQKGDIAEGYSVSREKKESFPLTVTSAQKNPTAFYLCASSIASGDEQYFGPGTRLTVT.

The chain links TRBV18 to TRBJ2-7; TRBD2 is a possible D gene (5 bases). Trimming took off 3 bases at V and 0 bases at J, with 12 bases between the two ends. Per germline, CDR1 KGHSH and CDR2 LQKENI. The CDR3 sequence is 15 residues long. CDR3 nucleotide sequence: TGTGCCAGCTCACCTGCCGGGGAGAGCTCCTACGAGCAGTACTTC. Its protein product is CASSPAGESSYEQYF.

Here the CDR3 reads CSVEAPAGSGEQFF. DNA for the CDR3: TGCAGCGTTGAAGCCCCCGCGGGGTCGGGTGAGCAGTTCTTC. This rearrangement joins TRBV29-1 to TRBJ2-1; a weak D match, TRBD2 (6 bases). Germline values: CDR1 SQVTM, CDR2 ANQGSEA. CDR3 length: 14 amino acids. Deletions cut 1 base from V and 9 bases from J, with 16 bases between.

This clone turned up a few times. The chain combines TRBV6-2 or TRBV6-3 with TRBJ2-5, with 13 bases identical to TRBD2. V shed 6 bases, J shed 1 base, and the junction held 5 bases outside the gene matches. CDR1 MNHEY and CDR2 SVGEGT come from the germline V gene. The CDR3 length is 16 residues. CDR3 sequence: CASSPGLAGVQETQYF. CDR3 coding DNA: TGTGCCAGCAGCCCTGGACTAGCGGGGGTCCAAGAGACCCAGTACTTC.

This clone is a singleton in its sample. This chain joins TRBV19 and TRBJ2-1, with 8 bases that match TRBD2. The germline gives CDR1 LNHDA, CDR2 SQIVND (reference sequence). The CDR3 contains 14 residues. Trimming took 7 bases from V and 10 from J; bases not matched to a gene: 12. The CDR3 loop reads CASTPTGGLGEQFF. CDR3 in DNA: TGTGCCAGTACCCCAACGGGGGGGCTGGGGGAGCAGTTCTTC.

This clone has a handful of counts. The chain is built from TRBV12-3 or TRBV12-4 and TRBJ2-1, with D possibly being TRBD1 (6 bases). Trimming pared 6 bases from V and 7 bases from J, leaving 13 bases between. CDR3 size: 13 residues. DNA of the CDR3: TGTGCCAGCAGCCAAGACAGGTCAAATGAGCAGTTCTTC. As protein: CASSQDRSNEQFF.

This clone was observed a single time. J is TRBJ2-7 and V is TRBV7-9; no firm D call. V dropped 1 base and J dropped 12 bases, with 13 bases sitting between them. Germline V gives CDR1 SEHNR, CDR2 FQNEAQ (reference sequence). The CDR3 spans 12 residues. The CDR3 is CASSLVATGLYF. DNA of the CDR3: TGTGCCAGCAGCTTAGTGGCCACGGGTCTGTACTTC.

V and J are TRBV6-5 and TRBJ1-1; TRBD1 matches 9 bases. Germline lookup yields CDR1 MNHEY and CDR2 SVGAGI. V lost 6 bases, J lost 11 bases, and 7 bases stayed unmatched. CDR3 length: 12 residues. In DNA, the CDR3 is TGTGCCAGCAGCCTACAGGGGGCGCCGGCTTTCTTT. Amino acids: CASSLQGAPAFF.

The V call is TRBV4-3, the J call TRBJ2-7; 9 bases agree with TRBD2. V dropped 0 bases and J dropped 3; count of bases not matched to a gene: 6. The germline gives CDR1 LGHNA, CDR2 YSLEER. The CDR3 spans 16 residues. The CDR3, as DNA: TGCGCCAGCAGCCAAGAATCGACTAGCGGACTCTACGAGCAGTACTTC. This encodes CASSQESTSGLYEQYF.

The rearrangement joins TRBV7-9 to TRBJ1-1; D might be TRBD1 (6 bases). Trimming removed 5 bases from V and 4 bases from J, with 17 bases in between. Germline lookup yields CDR1 SEHNR and CDR2 FQNEAQ (reference sequence). The CDR3 totals 15 residues. The CDR3 loop is CASSALGGAGTEAFF. For the CDR3, the DNA is TGTGCCAGCAGCGCCTTAGGGGGGGCGGGCACTGAAGCTTTCTTT.

The chain carries TRBV9 and TRBJ2-1; D is undetermined. This CDR3 has 15 amino acids. Germline CDR1 is SGDLS and CDR2 is YYNGEE. V was pared by 2 bases and J by 7 bases, with 16 bases between. The CDR3 region has the DNA TGTGCCAGCAGCGTCTCTTCTGAACAGTGGAATGAGCAGTTCTTC. Translation gives CASSVSSEQWNEQFF.

The chain carries TRBV19 and TRBJ2-1, with D maybe TRBD2 (6 bases). CDR3 length equals 15 residues. V lost 5 bases, J lost 0 bases, and 11 bases lay in between. Germline CDR1 and CDR2: LNHDA and SQIVND (reference sequence). CDR3 in amino acids: CASSLWGDSYNEQFF. In nucleotides, the CDR3 is TGTGCCAGTAGTCTCTGGGGGGACTCCTACAATGAGCAGTTCTTC.

The chain joins TRBV14 to TRBJ1-1, with a possible D match to TRBD1 (5 bases). The CDR3 runs 13 residues. Germline lookup yields CDR1 SGHDN and CDR2 FVKESK. Trimming took off 4 bases at V and 3 bases at J, with 9 bases between the two ends. This CDR3 is CASSLSGDTEAFF. DNA of the CDR3: TGTGCCAGCAGCCTCTCGGGGGACACTGAAGCTTTCTTT.

The rearrangement joins TRBV24-1 to TRBJ1-2; D perhaps matches TRBD1 (5 bases). Germline V gene lookup returns CDR1 KGHDR and CDR2 SFDVKD. The CDR3 consists of 15 residues. The V gene lost 3 bases and the J gene lost 3 bases, with 13 bases spanning the gap. The CDR3 bases are TGTGCCACCAGTGATCCCCTGTGGGGCCACTATGGCTACACCTTC. This sequence encodes CATSDPLWGHYGYTF.